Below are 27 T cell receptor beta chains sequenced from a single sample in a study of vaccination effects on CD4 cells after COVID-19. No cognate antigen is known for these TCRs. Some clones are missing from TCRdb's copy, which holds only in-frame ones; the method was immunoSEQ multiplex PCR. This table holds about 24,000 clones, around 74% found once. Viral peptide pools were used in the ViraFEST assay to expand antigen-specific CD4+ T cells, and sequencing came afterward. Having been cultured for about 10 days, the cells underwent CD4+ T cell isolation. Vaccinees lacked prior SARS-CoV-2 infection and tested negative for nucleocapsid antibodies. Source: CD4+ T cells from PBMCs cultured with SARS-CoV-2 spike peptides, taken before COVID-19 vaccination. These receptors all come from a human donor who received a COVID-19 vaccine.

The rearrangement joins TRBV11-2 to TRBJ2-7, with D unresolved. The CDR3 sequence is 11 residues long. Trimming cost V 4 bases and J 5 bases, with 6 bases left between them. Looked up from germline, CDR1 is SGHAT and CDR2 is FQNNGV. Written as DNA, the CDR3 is TGTGCCAGCAGCTCCGGAGACGAGCAGTACTTC. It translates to CASSSGDEQYF.

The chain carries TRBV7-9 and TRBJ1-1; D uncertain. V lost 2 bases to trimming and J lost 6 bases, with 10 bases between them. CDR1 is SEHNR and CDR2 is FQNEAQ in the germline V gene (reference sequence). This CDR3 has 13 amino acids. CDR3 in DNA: TGTGCCAGCAGCTTAAGGAGGTCAGCTGAAGCTTTCTTT. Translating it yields CASSLRRSAEAFF.

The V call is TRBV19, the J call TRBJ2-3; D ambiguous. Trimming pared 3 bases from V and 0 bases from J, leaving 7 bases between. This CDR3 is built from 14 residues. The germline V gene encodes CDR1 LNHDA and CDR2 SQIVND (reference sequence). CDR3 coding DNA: TGTGCCAGTAGTATGGGTTGGAGCACAGATACGCAGTATTTT. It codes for CASSMGWSTDTQYF. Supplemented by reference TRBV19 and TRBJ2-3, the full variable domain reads DGGITQSPKYLFRKEGQNVTLSCEQNLNHDAMYWYRQDPGQGLRLIYYSQIVNDFQKGDIAEGYSVSREKKESFPLTVTSAQKNPTAFYLCASSMGWSTDTQYFGPGTRLTVL.

CDR3 nucleotide sequence: TGTGCCAGCAGTTTATCTCCGGGACAGGGATACAATGAGCAGTTCTTC. Amino acids: CASSLSPGQGYNEQFF. This rearrangement joins TRBV27 to TRBJ2-1; TRBD1 matches at 9 bases. CDR1 and CDR2 (germline): MNHEY, SMNVEV (reference sequence). The CDR3 has 16 residues. J lost 4 bases, V lost 0 bases, and 4 bases had no gene match.

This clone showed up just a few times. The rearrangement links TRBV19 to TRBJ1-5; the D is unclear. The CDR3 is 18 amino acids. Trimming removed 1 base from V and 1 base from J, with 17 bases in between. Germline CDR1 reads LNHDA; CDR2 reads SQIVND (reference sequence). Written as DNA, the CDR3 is TGTGCCAGTAGTATAGGAGAGGTCGGCAGGATAAGCAATCAGCCCCAGCATTTT. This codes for CASSIGEVGRISNQPQHF.

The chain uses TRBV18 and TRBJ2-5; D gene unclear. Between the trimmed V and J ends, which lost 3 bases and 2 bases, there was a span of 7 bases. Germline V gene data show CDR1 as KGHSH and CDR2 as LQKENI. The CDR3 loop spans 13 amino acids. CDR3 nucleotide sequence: TGTGCCAGCTCACCGGTAACACAAGAGACCCAGTACTTC. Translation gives CASSPVTQETQYF.

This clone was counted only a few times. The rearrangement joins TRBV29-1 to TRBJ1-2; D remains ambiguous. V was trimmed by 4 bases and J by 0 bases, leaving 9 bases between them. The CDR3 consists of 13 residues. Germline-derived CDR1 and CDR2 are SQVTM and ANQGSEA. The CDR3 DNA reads TGCAGCGTTGGCGAAGAAACTAACTATGGCTACACCTTC. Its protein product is CSVGEETNYGYTF.

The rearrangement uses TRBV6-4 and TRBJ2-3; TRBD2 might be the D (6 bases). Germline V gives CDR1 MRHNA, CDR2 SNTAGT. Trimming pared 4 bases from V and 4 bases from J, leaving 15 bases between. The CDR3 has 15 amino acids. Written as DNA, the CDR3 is TGTGCCAGCAGTGTAGGGTGGGAGCGGGCAGATACGCAGTATTTT. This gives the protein CASSVGWERADTQYF.

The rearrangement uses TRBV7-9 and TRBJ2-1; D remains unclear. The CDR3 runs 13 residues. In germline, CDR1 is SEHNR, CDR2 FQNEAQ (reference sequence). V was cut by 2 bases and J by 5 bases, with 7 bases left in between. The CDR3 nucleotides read TGTGCCAGCAGCTTAAACAGAAACAATGAGCAGTTCTTC. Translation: CASSLNRNNEQFF.

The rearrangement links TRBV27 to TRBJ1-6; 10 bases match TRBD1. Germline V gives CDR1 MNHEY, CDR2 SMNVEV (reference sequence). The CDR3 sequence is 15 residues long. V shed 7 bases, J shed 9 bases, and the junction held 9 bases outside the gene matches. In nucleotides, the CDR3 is TGTGCCAGCACTCAACTCGGGACAGGGGTTTCACCCCTCCACTTT. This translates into CASTQLGTGVSPLHF.

CDR3 sequence (DNA): TGTGCCAGCAGCTTGTTTCGGTTGTCGGTGCAAGAGACCCAGTACTTC. Encoded protein: CASSLFRLSVQETQYF. The chain has TRBV5-4 and TRBJ2-5, with unresolved D. CDR1 SGHNT and CDR2 YYREEE come from the germline V gene (reference sequence). V was clipped by 1 base and J by 2 bases, with 15 bases between them. The CDR3 is 16 residues long.

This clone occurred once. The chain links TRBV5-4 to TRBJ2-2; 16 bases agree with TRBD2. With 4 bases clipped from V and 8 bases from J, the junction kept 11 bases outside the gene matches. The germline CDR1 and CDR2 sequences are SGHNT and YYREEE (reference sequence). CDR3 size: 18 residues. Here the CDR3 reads CASSGPGLAGGPPGELFF. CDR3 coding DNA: TGTGCCAGCAGCGGACCGGGACTAGCGGGAGGGCCGCCTGGGGAGCTGTTTTTT.

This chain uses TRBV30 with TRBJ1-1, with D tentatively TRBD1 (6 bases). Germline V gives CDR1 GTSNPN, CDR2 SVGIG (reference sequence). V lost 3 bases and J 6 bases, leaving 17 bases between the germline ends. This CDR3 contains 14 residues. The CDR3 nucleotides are TGTGCCTGGAGGTGGGGGGGCCGCGGCGCTGAAGCTTTCTTT. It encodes CAWRWGGRGAEAFF.

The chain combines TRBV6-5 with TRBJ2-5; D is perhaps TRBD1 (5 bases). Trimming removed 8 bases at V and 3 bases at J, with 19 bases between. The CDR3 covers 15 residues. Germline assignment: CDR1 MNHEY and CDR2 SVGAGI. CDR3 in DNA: TGTGCCAGCGGCATCAGGGCTTTCCCCAAAGAGACCCAGTACTTC. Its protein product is CASGIRAFPKETQYF.

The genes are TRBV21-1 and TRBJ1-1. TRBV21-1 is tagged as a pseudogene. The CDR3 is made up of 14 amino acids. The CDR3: CARGFEGADTEAFF. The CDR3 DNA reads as TGTGCCAGGGGGTTTGAGGGTGCGGACACTGAAGCTTTCTTT.

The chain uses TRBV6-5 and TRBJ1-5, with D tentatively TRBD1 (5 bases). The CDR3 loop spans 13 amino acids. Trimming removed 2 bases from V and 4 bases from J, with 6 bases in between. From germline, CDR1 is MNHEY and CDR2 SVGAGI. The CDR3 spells CASSYDRNQPQHF. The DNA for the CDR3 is TGTGCCAGCAGTTACGACAGAAATCAGCCCCAGCATTTT.

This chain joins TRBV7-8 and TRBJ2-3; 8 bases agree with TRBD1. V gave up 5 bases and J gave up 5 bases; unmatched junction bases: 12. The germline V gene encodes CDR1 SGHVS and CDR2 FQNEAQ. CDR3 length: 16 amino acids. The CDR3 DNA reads TGTGCCAGCAGCCCGCGGGGACAGGTATCAAGAGATACGCAGTATTTT. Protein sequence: CASSPRGQVSRDTQYF. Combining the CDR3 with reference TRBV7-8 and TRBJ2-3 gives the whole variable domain GAGVSQSPRYKVAKRGQDVALRCDPISGHVSLFWYQQALGQGPEFLTYFQNEAQLDKSGLPSDRFFAERPEGSVSTLKIQRTQQEDSAVYLCASSPRGQVSRDTQYFGPGTRLTVL.

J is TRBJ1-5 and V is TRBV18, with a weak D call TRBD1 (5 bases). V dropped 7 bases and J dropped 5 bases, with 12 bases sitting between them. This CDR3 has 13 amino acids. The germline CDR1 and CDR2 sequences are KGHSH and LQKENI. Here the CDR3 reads CASCKGRDQPQHF. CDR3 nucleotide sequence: TGTGCCAGCTGTAAGGGGCGCGATCAGCCCCAGCATTTT.

CDR3 region: CASSYTPSEEQFF. The CDR3 DNA reads as TGTGCCAGCAGCTACACCCCCAGCGAAGAGCAGTTCTTC. This chain joins TRBV5-5 and TRBJ2-1, with D hard to call. CDR1 is SGHKS and CDR2 is YYEKEE in the germline V gene (reference sequence). Trimming removed 3 bases at V and 10 bases at J, with 14 bases between. This CDR3 is built from 13 residues.

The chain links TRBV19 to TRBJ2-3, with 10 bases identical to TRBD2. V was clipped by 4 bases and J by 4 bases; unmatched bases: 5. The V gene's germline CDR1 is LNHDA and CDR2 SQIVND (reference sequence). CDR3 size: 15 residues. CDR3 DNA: TGTGCCAGTAGTAAGCGGGGGGGCCGAGCAGATACGCAGTATTTT. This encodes CASSKRGGRADTQYF.

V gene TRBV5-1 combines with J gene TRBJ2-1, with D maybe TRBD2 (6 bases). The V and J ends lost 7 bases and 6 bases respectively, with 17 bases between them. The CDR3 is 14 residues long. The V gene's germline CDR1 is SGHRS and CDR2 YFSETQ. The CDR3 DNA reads TGCGCCAGCGGGACGGGAGACTTTCCCAATGAGCAGTTCTTC. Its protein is CASGTGDFPNEQFF.

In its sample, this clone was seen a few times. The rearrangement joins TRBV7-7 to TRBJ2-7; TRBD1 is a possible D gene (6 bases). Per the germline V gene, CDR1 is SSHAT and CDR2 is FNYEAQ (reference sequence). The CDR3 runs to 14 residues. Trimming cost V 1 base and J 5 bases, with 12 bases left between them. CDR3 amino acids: CASSLGGLANEQYF. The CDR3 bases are TGTGCCAGCAGCTTAGGGGGGCTGGCTAACGAGCAGTACTTC. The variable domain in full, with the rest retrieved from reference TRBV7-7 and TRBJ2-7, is GAGVSQSPRYKVTKRGQDVTLRCDPISSHATLYWYQQALGQGPEFLTYFNYEAQPDKSGLPSDRFSAERPEGSISTLTIQRTEQRDSAMYRCASSLGGLANEQYFGPGTRLTVT.

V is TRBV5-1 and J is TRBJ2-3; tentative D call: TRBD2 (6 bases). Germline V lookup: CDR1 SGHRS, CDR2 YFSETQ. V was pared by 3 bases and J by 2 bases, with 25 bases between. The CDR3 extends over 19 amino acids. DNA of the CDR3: TGCGCCAGCAGCTACCTGCAGATCTTCTCCGGAGGGATCACAGATACGCAGTATTTT. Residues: CASSYLQIFSGGITDTQYF.

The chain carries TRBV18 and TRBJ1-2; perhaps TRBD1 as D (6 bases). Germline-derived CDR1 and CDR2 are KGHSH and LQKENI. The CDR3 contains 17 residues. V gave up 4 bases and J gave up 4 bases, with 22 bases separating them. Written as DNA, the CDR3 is TGTGCCAGCTCACAACAAACATTACAGGGAGCGACCTATGGCTACACCTTC. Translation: CASSQQTLQGATYGYTF.

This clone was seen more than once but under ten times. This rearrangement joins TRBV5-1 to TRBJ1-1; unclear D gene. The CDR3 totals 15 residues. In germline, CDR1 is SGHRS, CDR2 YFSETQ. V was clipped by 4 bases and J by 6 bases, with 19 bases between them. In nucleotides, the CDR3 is TGCGCCAGCAGCCCGGATGTCGGTGGATCGGCTGAAGCTTTCTTT. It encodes CASSPDVGGSAEAFF.

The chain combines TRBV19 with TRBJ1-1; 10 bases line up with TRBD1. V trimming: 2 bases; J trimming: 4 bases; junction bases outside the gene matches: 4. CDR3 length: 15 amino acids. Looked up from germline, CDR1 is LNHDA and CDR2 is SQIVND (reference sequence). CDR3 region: CASSIWGQGPTEAFF. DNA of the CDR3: TGTGCCAGTAGTATATGGGGACAGGGGCCCACTGAAGCTTTCTTT.

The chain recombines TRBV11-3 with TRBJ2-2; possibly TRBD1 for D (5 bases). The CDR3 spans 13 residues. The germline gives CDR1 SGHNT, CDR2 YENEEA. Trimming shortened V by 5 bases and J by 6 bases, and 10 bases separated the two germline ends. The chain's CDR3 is CASSTQGPGELFF. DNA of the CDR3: TGTGCCAGCAGCACGCAGGGCCCCGGGGAGCTGTTTTTT. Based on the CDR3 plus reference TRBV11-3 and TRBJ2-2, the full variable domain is EAGVVQSPRYKIIEKKQPVAFWCNPISGHNTLYWYLQNLGQGPELLIRYENEEAVDDSQLPKDRFSAERLKGVDSTLKIQPAELGDSAVYLCASSTQGPGELFFGEGSRLTVL.